Listed here are 11 T cell receptor beta chains from one sample, sequenced in a study of blood T cell repertoires in COVID-19. Clones were read by immunoSEQ multiplex PCR, and TCRdb kept only the in-frame ones, dropping some. The sample lists tens of thousands of clones, roughly 89% occurring once. The sequenced sample was peripheral blood. These receptor sequences come from a human donor in a cohort sampled during active COVID-19.

The gene calls are TRBV6-5 and TRBJ1-4, with D uncertain. The germline V and J ends were trimmed by 0 bases and 4 bases, with 3 bases remaining between them. CDR3 length: 13 residues. Germline V gene sequence: CDR1 MNHEY, CDR2 SVGAGI. The CDR3: CASSYSYNEKLFF. The CDR3 DNA sequence: TGTGCCAGCAGTTACTCGTATAATGAAAAACTGTTTTTT.

This clone was seen just once. This chain connects TRBV20-1 to TRBJ2-1; 10 bases align to TRBD2. Trimming removed 4 bases from V and 16 bases from J; junction bases left unmatched: 4. Germline V gives CDR1 DFQATT, CDR2 SNEGSKA (reference sequence). This CDR3 is built from 10 residues. This CDR3 is CSAILAGGFF. For the CDR3, the DNA is TGCAGTGCTATATTAGCGGGGGGTTTCTTC.

J is TRBJ1-2 and V is TRBV5-5, with D uncertain. The CDR3 is made up of 13 amino acids. Trimming left V 1 base short and J 4 bases short, with 8 bases between. From germline, CDR1 is SGHKS and CDR2 YYEKEE (reference sequence). In nucleotides, the CDR3 is TGTGCCAGCAGCTTGACCGGGTCCTATGGCTACACCTTC. This encodes CASSLTGSYGYTF.

The gene calls are TRBV6-5 and TRBJ2-3; maybe TRBD2 (5 bases). Trimming stripped 2 bases from V and 6 bases from J, with 12 bases between. This CDR3 spans 14 amino acids. Germline CDR1 is MNHEY and CDR2 is SVGAGI. The CDR3 bases are TGTGCCAGCAGTTACGATACGGGGAAGGATACGCAGTATTTT. Translating it yields CASSYDTGKDTQYF.

As DNA, the CDR3 is TGTGCCAGCACTCTACAGGGTTCGCAGTATTTT. This codes for CASTLQGSQYF. The chain combines TRBV12-3 or TRBV12-4 with TRBJ2-3; D perhaps matches TRBD1 (6 bases). The CDR3 has 11 amino acids. Deletions cut 7 bases from V and 10 bases from J, with 12 bases between.

DNA for the CDR3: TGTGCCAGCAGCAAAAAAGCGCGCGCAGGGACACCCCTCCACTTT. Its protein product is CASSKKARAGTPLHF. The rearrangement uses TRBV21-1 and TRBJ1-6; TRBD1 was called by the table and not checked on the DNA. TRBV21-1 is a pseudogene locus. This CDR3 is 15 amino acids long.

The chain combines TRBV11-3 with TRBJ2-1; 13 bases line up with TRBD2. Germline V gene lookup returns CDR1 SGHNT and CDR2 YENEEA. CDR3 size: 16 residues. The J segment lost 8 bases and the V segment lost 5 bases, leaving 9 bases of the junction unmatched. The CDR3 DNA reads TGTGCCAGCAGCATGACCGGGACTAGCGGGGTTCATGAGCAGTTCTTC. Translation: CASSMTGTSGVHEQFF.

This chain connects TRBV4-3 to TRBJ2-7; possible D gene TRBD1, 5 bases. This CDR3 contains 15 residues. Germline V CDR1 and CDR2: LGHNA, YSLEER. Between the trimmed V and J ends, which lost 1 base and 6 bases, there was a span of 16 bases. CDR3 protein: CASSQGGRPPTEQYF. For the CDR3, the DNA is TGCGCCAGCAGCCAAGGGGGCAGGCCGCCTACCGAGCAGTACTTC.

The CDR3 is CATSDRDIYTF. In DNA form, the CDR3 reads TGTGCCACCAGTGATAGGGACATCTACACCTTC. V and J are TRBV24-1 and TRBJ1-2, with a tentative D call TRBD1 (6 bases). Trimming pared 3 bases from V and 10 bases from J, leaving 8 bases between. The germline V gene has CDR1 KGHDR and CDR2 SFDVKD. The CDR3 consists of 11 residues.

The chain joins TRBV6-5 to TRBJ1-5, with 8 bases fitting TRBD1. With V trimmed by 4 bases and J by 6 bases, 5 bases remained unmatched. CDR3 size: 14 residues. Germline V lookup: CDR1 MNHEY, CDR2 SVGAGI. CDR3 DNA sequence: TGTGCCAGCAGTTTGGACAGGGAAGTTCAGCCCCAGCATTTT. Protein product: CASSLDREVQPQHF.

This clone was detected only once. The chain carries TRBV19 and TRBJ1-5, with a possible D match to TRBD1 (6 bases). V lost 8 bases to trimming and J lost 3 bases, with 11 bases between them. Germline lookup yields CDR1 LNHDA and CDR2 SQIVND (reference sequence). This CDR3 region has 13 residues. CDR3 sequence (DNA): TGTGCCAGTCTACAGGGCGACAATCAGCCCCAGCATTTT. Translation: CASLQGDNQPQHF.